This is a list of T cell receptor beta chains from one sample in a study of T-cell reconstitution after alpha-beta-depleted transplantation in children. TCRdb used MiXCR to reprocess the PCR reads, holding one entry per CDR3 protein. This table holds 350,000 to 450,000 distinct CDR3 sequences, around 21% found once. The sample in question was PBMCs from the stem cell graft donor, obtained from the stem cell graft. The receptors derive from a human donor who donated a stem cell graft to a child with acute myeloid leukemia. Each CDR3 is given with its conserved first and last residue. Each record gives: CDR3 length, V gene, D gene, clone size, J gene, CDR3 protein, CDR3 DNA. The D gene is left open where the match is weak. Clone size is given for some rows only: seen once, a few or many times, or a class if the clone is expanded.

11	TRBV7-2	.	few	TRBJ2-1	CASSLKDEQFF	TGTGCCAGCAGCTTAAAGGACGAGCAGTTCTTC
15	TRBV7-2	TRBD2	.	TRBJ2-2	CASSPQGGRTGELFF	TGTGCCAGCAGCCCCCAGGGCGGGAGGACCGGGGAGCTGTTTTTT
13	TRBV20-1	.	.	TRBJ2-1	CSASPGGWGEQFF	TGCAGTGCTAGCCCGGGCGGGTGGGGTGAGCAGTTCTTC
15	TRBV15	.	few	TRBJ2-5	CATSRAFGRQETQYF	TGTGCCACCAGCAGAGCGTTCGGGCGGCAAGAGACCCAGTACTTC
13	TRBV20-1	TRBD1	.	TRBJ2-3	CSASDRGTDTQYF	TGCAGTGCTTCCGACAGGGGCACAGATACGCAGTATTTT
15	TRBV29-1	TRBD2	few	TRBJ2-7	CSVVMGAGADYEQYF	TGCAGCGTTGTTATGGGAGCGGGAGCCGATTACGAGCAGTACTTC
14	TRBV20-1	TRBD2	.	TRBJ2-3	CSARAAGQWDTQYF	TGCAGTGCTAGAGCAGCGGGGCAGTGGGATACGCAGTATTTT
13	TRBV20-1	.	many	TRBJ2-3	CSARDPTADTQYF	TGCAGTGCTAGAGATCCGACAGCCGATACGCAGTATTTT
9	TRBV20-1	.	few	TRBJ2-1	CSAGDEQFF	TGCAGTGCTGGGGATGAGCAGTTCTTC
13	TRBV25-1	TRBD1	many	TRBJ2-7	CASRGDRDYEQYF	TGTGCCAGCAGGGGGGACAGGGACTACGAGCAGTACTTC
12	TRBV20-1	.	few	TRBJ2-4	CSARRAQNIQYF	TGCAGTGCTAGGCGGGCCCAAAACATTCAGTACTTC
12	TRBV5-6	.	many	TRBJ2-1	CASSFLENEQFF	TGTGCCAGCAGCTTCTTGGAAAATGAGCAGTTCTTC
13	TRBV5-1	TRBD2	many	TRBJ2-1	CASSPSGSNEQFF	TGCGCCAGCAGCCCTAGCGGATCCAATGAGCAGTTCTTC
16	TRBV28	TRBD2	few	TRBJ2-1	CASSRWQGSGPNEQFF	TGTGCCAGCAGCCGATGGCAGGGTAGCGGGCCCAATGAGCAGTTCTTC
14	TRBV20-1	TRBD1	.	TRBJ1-2	CSATGTGDNYGYTF	TGCAGTGCAACCGGGACAGGAGATAACTATGGCTACACCTTC
15	TRBV12-3/TRBV12-4	.	few	TRBJ2-1	CASSTTRPGYNEQFF	TGTGCCAGCAGTACCACCCGACCCGGCTACAATGAGCAGTTCTTC
15	TRBV10-1	.	.	TRBJ2-3	CASSESLGGADTQYF	TGCGCCAGCAGTGAGTCGTTAGGGGGAGCAGATACGCAGTATTTT
20	TRBV12-3/TRBV12-4	TRBD2	.	TRBJ2-1	CASSFSGTSGRGGSYNEQFF	TGTGCCAGCAGTTTTTCCGGGACTAGCGGGAGAGGGGGTTCCTACAATGAGCAGTTCTTC
12	TRBV18	.	few	TRBJ2-5	CASSPPSETQYF	TGTGCCAGCTCACCACCTTCAGAGACCCAGTACTTC
13	TRBV29-1	TRBD1	few	TRBJ2-5	CSTGTGSVETQYF	TGCAGCACCGGGACAGGGTCGGTGGAGACCCAGTACTTC
15	TRBV5-1	.	.	TRBJ2-2	CASSFRAPDTGELFF	TGCGCCAGCAGCTTCAGGGCACCGGACACCGGGGAGCTGTTTTTT
15	TRBV4-1	.	.	TRBJ2-2	CASSQGGGDPGELFF	TGCGCCAGCAGCCAAGGAGGGGGAGACCCCGGGGAGCTGTTTTTT
14	TRBV4-3	TRBD2	.	TRBJ2-7	CAVGPGAGAYEQYF	TGCGCTGTCGGCCCCGGGGCGGGAGCTTACGAGCAGTACTTC
17	TRBV25-1	TRBD2	few	TRBJ2-1	CASSDRDSGLAGYEQFF	TGTGCCAGCAGTGATAGGGACTCGGGACTAGCGGGCTATGAGCAGTTCTTC
11	TRBV20-1	.	many	TRBJ2-1	CSAIATNEQFF	TGCAGTGCTATCGCTACTAATGAGCAGTTCTTC
15	TRBV20-1	.	few	TRBJ2-3	CSARELAEGTDTQYF	TGCAGTGCTAGAGAGTTAGCGGAGGGTACAGATACGCAGTATTTT